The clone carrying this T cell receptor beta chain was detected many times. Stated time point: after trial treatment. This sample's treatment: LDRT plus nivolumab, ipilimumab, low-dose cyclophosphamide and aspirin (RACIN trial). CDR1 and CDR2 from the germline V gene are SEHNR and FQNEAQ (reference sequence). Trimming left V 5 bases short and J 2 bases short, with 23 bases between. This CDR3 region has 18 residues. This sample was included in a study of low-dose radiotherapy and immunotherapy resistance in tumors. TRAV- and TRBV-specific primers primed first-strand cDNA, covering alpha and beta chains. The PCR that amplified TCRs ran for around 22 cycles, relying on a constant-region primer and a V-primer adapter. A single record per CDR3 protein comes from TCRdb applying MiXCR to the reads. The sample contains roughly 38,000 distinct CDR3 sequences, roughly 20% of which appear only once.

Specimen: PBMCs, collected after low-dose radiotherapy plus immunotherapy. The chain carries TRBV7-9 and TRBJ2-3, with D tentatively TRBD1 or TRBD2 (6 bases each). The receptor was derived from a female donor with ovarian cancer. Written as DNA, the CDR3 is TGTGCCAGCAGCCGCTGGACGGGGGCTAGCGTGCACACAGATACGCAGTATTTT. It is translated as CASSRWTGASVHTDTQYF.